The next 32 T cell receptor beta chains were all read from a single sample in a study of shared clonotypes between healthy human individuals. Profiled with immunoSEQ multiplex PCR; TCRdb holds only in-frame clones, not every one. The table records under 850,000 clones, around 93% of them present only once. As defined, naive CD8 cells were CD45RO-negative and positively selected for CCR7, with terminally differentiated effector memory CD45RA+ cells excluded. Sequencing input: naive CD8+ T cells sorted from blood. The receptors originated from a man aged 30 to 45 in good health.

This sequence joins TRBV14 and TRBJ2-7; TRBD1 aligns across 7 bases. Looked up from germline, CDR1 is SGHDN and CDR2 is FVKESK. The CDR3 length is 15 residues. Losses at the gene ends were 4 bases for V and 1 base for J; bases not matched to a gene: 7. The CDR3 coding sequence is TGTGCCAGCAGCCTCGAACCAGGGGGATCCTACGAGCAGTACTTC. This sequence encodes CASSLEPGGSYEQYF.

The chain joins TRBV15 to TRBJ1-1; no clear D. The germline V and J ends were trimmed by 1 base and 1 base, with 4 bases remaining between them. This CDR3 has 13 residues. Germline V CDR1 and CDR2: LNHNV, YYDKDF (reference sequence). The CDR3 bases are TGTGCCACCAGCAGAGCCTGGAACACTGAAGCTTTCTTT. This codes for CATSRAWNTEAFF.

On this clone: Relative to the germline gene, one junction end is altered; a read error may explain this. The same CDR3 arises from other DNA sequences in this sample as well. This rearrangement joins TRBV5-1 to TRBJ1-2; D not resolved. CDR3 length equals 14 residues. Germline V lookup: CDR1 SGHRS, CDR2 YFSETQ. The CDR3 protein is CASSLVASDYGYTF. CDR3 in DNA: TGCGCCAGCAGCTTGGTCGCCTCGGACTATGGCTACACTTTC.

The chain uses TRBV29-1 and TRBJ2-3, with 10 nucleotides matching TRBD2. The CDR3 consists of 16 residues. Germline lookup yields CDR1 SQVTM and CDR2 ANQGSEA. V trimming: 3 bases; J trimming: 5 bases; junction bases outside the gene matches: 11. In DNA, the CDR3 is TGCAGCGTTGAGCTATCCGGACTAGCGGAGATAGATACGCAGTATTTT. Translating it yields CSVELSGLAEIDTQYF.

CDR3 bases: TGTGCCAGCTCAGTAACAGGGGGAGGTTACTACGAGCAGTACTTC. Protein sequence: CASSVTGGGYYEQYF. The chain joins TRBV18 to TRBJ2-7; TRBD1 matches at 8 bases. The CDR3 spans 15 residues. The V gene end was trimmed by 5 bases and the J gene end by 3 bases; junction bases not matched to a gene: 9. Germline lookup yields CDR1 KGHSH and CDR2 LQKENI.

V usage is TRBV27 and J usage is TRBJ2-1; D is uncertain. The germline gives CDR1 MNHEY, CDR2 SMNVEV (reference sequence). The CDR3 is 13 amino acids. Trimming took off 5 bases at V and 8 bases at J, with 13 bases between the two ends. The CDR3 spells CASSPRPVDEQFF. The CDR3 nucleotides are TGTGCCAGCAGTCCAAGACCGGTCGATGAGCAGTTCTTC.

On this clone: One junction end does not reproduce the germline sequence, and a read error may be involved. The V and J genes are TRBV6-5 and TRBJ2-7, with D perhaps TRBD2 (5 bases). Germline loops: CDR1 MNHEY, CDR2 SVGAGI. The CDR3 covers 15 residues. CDR3 region: CASSNSGSQAYEQYF. As DNA, the CDR3 is TGTGCCAGCAGTAACTCGGGATCCCAAGCCTACGAGCAGTACTTC.

Only a few counts were recorded for this clone. Other DNA sequences within the sample encode an identical CDR3. The chain couples TRBV27 to TRBJ2-7; D uncertain. Trimming removed 5 bases from V and 0 bases from J, with 2 bases in between. This CDR3 comprises 11 residues. Germline V gene sequence: CDR1 MNHEY, CDR2 SMNVEV (reference sequence). CDR3 in DNA: TGTGCCAGCAGTCCCTCCTACGAGCAGTACTTC. It translates to CASSPSYEQYF.

The chain joins TRBV4-1 to TRBJ2-3, with D perhaps matching TRBD2 (6 bases). Deletions cut 4 bases from V and 4 bases from J, with 15 bases between. Germline values: CDR1 MGHRA, CDR2 YSYEKL. This CDR3 spans 15 amino acids. The CDR3 DNA reads as TGCGCCAGCAGCCCCCTTGGGGGAGGTGCAGATACGCAGTATTTT. It specifies CASSPLGGGADTQYF.

The chain joins TRBV28 to TRBJ1-1; maybe TRBD1 (5 bases). The V gene's germline CDR1 is MDHEN and CDR2 SYDVKM. The length of the CDR3 is 18 residues. V lost 7 bases, J lost 1 base, and 25 bases lay in between. This CDR3 reads CASNRGRLTDQGNTEAFF. DNA for the CDR3: TGTGCCAGCAACCGAGGGAGACTGACAGATCAGGGGAACACTGAAGCTTTCTTT.

Points on this clone: In the same sample, other DNA sequences code for this CDR3. V usage is TRBV7-8 and J usage is TRBJ1-1; D is ambiguous. V dropped 1 base and J dropped 8 bases, with 5 bases sitting between them. This CDR3 spans 11 amino acids. The germline V gene encodes CDR1 SGHVS and CDR2 FQNEAQ. This CDR3 reads CASSLGTEAFF. For the CDR3, the DNA is TGTGCCAGCAGCTTAGGTACAGAAGCTTTCTTT.

The chain links TRBV7-2 to TRBJ1-3; 8 nucleotides align to TRBD1. The CDR3 contains 17 residues. J was trimmed by 9 bases and V by 2 bases; bases with no gene match: 15. The V gene's germline CDR1 is SGHTA and CDR2 FQGNSA. Written as DNA, the CDR3 is TGTGCCAGCAGCTTAAACCTCATCAGGGGGCTGGAGGCCACCATATATTTT. Residues: CASSLNLIRGLEATIYF.

Concerning this clone: The junction does not match germline at one end; this may be a read error. The chain uses TRBV15 and TRBJ1-5, with D hard to call. This CDR3 has 15 residues. Germline CDR1 and CDR2: LNHNV and YYDKDF (reference sequence). CDR3 nucleotide sequence: TGTGCCACCAGCGGAGACCTGGGGAGCAATCAGCCCCAGCATTTT. The encoded protein is CATSGDLGSNQPQHF.

The chain joins TRBV7-6 to TRBJ1-5, with TRBD1 identical over 9 bases. CDR1 is SGHVS and CDR2 is FNYEAQ in the germline V gene. The CDR3 contains 18 residues. CDR3 DNA sequence: TGTGAGTTAAGCCCGGGACAGGGTAGCGGCCTTGGCAATCAGCCCCAGCATTTT. Translation gives CELSPGQGSGLGNQPQHF.

On this clone: Other DNA sequences from this sample encode an identical CDR3 as well. V usage is TRBV7-2 and J usage is TRBJ2-7; D is ambiguous. Trimming took off 3 bases at V and 3 bases at J, with 12 bases between the two ends. The CDR3 spans 14 residues. Germline lookup yields CDR1 SGHTA and CDR2 FQGNSA. The CDR3: CASSFGTSGYEQYF. CDR3 nucleotides: TGTGCCAGCAGCTTTGGAACCTCGGGCTACGAGCAGTACTTC.

The chain joins TRBV7-9 to TRBJ1-2, with TRBD1 as a possible D gene (6 bases). This CDR3 spans 17 amino acids. Germline lookup yields CDR1 SEHNR and CDR2 FQNEAQ (reference sequence). Trimming took off 4 bases at V and 5 bases at J, with 23 bases between the two ends. The CDR3 coding sequence is TGTGCCAGCAGCTCTACATCCAACAGGGAATCGGGGTATGGCTACACCTTC. The encoded protein is CASSSTSNRESGYGYTF.

Concerning this clone: The same CDR3 can be traced to other DNA sequences in this sample. This chain connects TRBV9 to TRBJ1-2, with 7 bases identical to TRBD1. Germline loops: CDR1 SGDLS, CDR2 YYNGEE. The CDR3 totals 13 residues. Germline trimming cut 0 bases from V and 6 bases from J; bases unmatched to any gene: 2. This CDR3 is CASSVGQGDGYTF. CDR3 DNA: TGTGCCAGCAGCGTAGGGCAGGGGGATGGCTACACCTTC.

The V gene is TRBV4-3, the J gene TRBJ2-2; D perhaps matches TRBD1 (6 bases). Trimming cost V 0 bases and J 11 bases, with 22 bases left between them. CDR1 is LGHNA and CDR2 is YSLEER in the germline V gene. There are 17 residues in the CDR3. The CDR3 here is CASSQDLQGEAPVELFF. In DNA form, the CDR3 reads TGCGCCAGCAGCCAAGATTTACAGGGTGAGGCACCGGTCGAGCTGTTTTTT.

The rearrangement uses TRBV9 and TRBJ2-7; 7 positions agree with TRBD1. The CDR3 runs to 15 residues. The germline V gene has CDR1 SGDLS and CDR2 YYNGEE. Germline trimming cut 3 bases from V and 3 bases from J; bases unmatched to any gene: 9. CDR3 coding DNA: TGTGCCAGCAGCGCGTACCAGACAGGGAACTACGAGCAGTACTTC. It yields the protein CASSAYQTGNYEQYF.

The rearrangement uses TRBV19 and TRBJ2-7; D might be TRBD1 (6 bases). Germline V gene lookup returns CDR1 LNHDA and CDR2 SQIVND (reference sequence). The CDR3 sequence is 17 residues long. With 3 bases removed from V and 3 bases from J, the gap between germline ends came to 21 bases. In DNA form, the CDR3 reads TGTGCCAGTAGTATGGCCGGACAGACGTTAGCCATCTACGAGCAGTACTTC. This encodes CASSMAGQTLAIYEQYF.

The rearrangement uses TRBV29-1 and TRBJ2-2; TRBD2 matches 11 bases. After removal of 3 bases from V and 4 bases from J, the junction contained 13 bases not matched to a gene. CDR3 size: 18 residues. The germline gives CDR1 SQVTM, CDR2 ANQGSEA. CDR3 loop: CSVEILLAGETITGELFF. In DNA form, the CDR3 reads TGCAGCGTTGAGATTCTACTAGCGGGAGAAACCATCACCGGGGAGCTGTTTTTT.

The rearrangement links TRBV27 to TRBJ2-1; 7 bases agree with TRBD2. The CDR3 covers 16 residues. The V segment lost 7 bases and the J segment 3 bases; nucleotides outside the gene matches: 12. The germline gives CDR1 MNHEY, CDR2 SMNVEV (reference sequence). CDR3: CASTPEKGGSYNEQFF. CDR3 coding DNA: TGTGCCAGCACCCCGGAGAAGGGCGGGAGCTACAATGAGCAGTTCTTC.

The V and J genes are TRBV10-2 and TRBJ2-3; tentative D call: TRBD2 (5 bases). There are 15 residues in the CDR3. Germline V gene data show CDR1 as WSHSY and CDR2 as SAAADI. Trimming shortened V by 2 bases and J by 5 bases, and 14 bases separated the two germline ends. The CDR3 here is CASSEAGFGGDTQYF. The CDR3 DNA reads TGCGCCAGCAGTGAGGCTGGGTTTGGAGGAGATACGCAGTATTTT.

The chain recombines TRBV11-2 with TRBJ2-1; the match to TRBD1 covers 8 bases. Germline V gene sequence: CDR1 SGHAT, CDR2 FQNNGV. Germline trimming cut 0 bases from V and 2 bases from J; bases unmatched to any gene: 3. The CDR3 extends over 16 amino acids. CDR3 coding DNA: TGTGCCAGCAGCTTAGACTGGACAGGGCCCTACAATGAGCAGTTCTTC. Amino acids: CASSLDWTGPYNEQFF.

The J gene is TRBJ2-1, the V gene TRBV13; D possibly matches TRBD1 or TRBD2 (5 bases each). V was pared by 5 bases and J by 6 bases, with 11 bases between. In germline, CDR1 is PRHDT, CDR2 FYEKMQ (reference sequence). The CDR3 runs 13 residues. The CDR3, as DNA: TGTGCCAGCAGCCCTCGTGGGGGCAATGAGCAGTTCTTC. Amino acid sequence: CASSPRGGNEQFF.

The V call is TRBV4-3, the J call TRBJ2-7; no reliable D call. This CDR3 is 15 amino acids long. Germline CDR1 and CDR2: LGHNA and YSLEER. Trimming shortened V by 0 bases and J by 3 bases, and 12 bases separated the two germline ends. CDR3 bases: TGCGCCAGCAGCCAAGATTCGTCCTCGGGCTACGAGCAGTACTTC. Translated, it gives CASSQDSSSGYEQYF.

V usage is TRBV25-1 and J usage is TRBJ2-3, with D perhaps matching TRBD1 (5 bases). With 4 bases removed from V and 0 bases from J, the gap between germline ends came to 11 bases. The CDR3 is 15 amino acids. The germline V gene encodes CDR1 MGHDK and CDR2 SYGVNS. The CDR3 coding sequence is TGTGCCAGCAGTGCTTGGACAAGGAGCACAGATACGCAGTATTTT. Translating it yields CASSAWTRSTDTQYF.

This chain uses TRBV4-1 with TRBJ2-1; TRBD2 agrees at 10 bases. The CDR3 contains 16 residues. Trimming at V came to 3 bases and at J to 1 base, leaving 3 bases not matched to a gene. Germline loops: CDR1 MGHRA, CDR2 YSYEKL. The CDR3 DNA is TGCGCCAGCAGCCATCCAGCGGGAGGGTCCTACAATGAGCAGTTCTTC. This encodes CASSHPAGGSYNEQFF.

J is TRBJ2-7 and V is TRBV7-9; TRBD1 aligns across 10 bases. Per the germline V gene, CDR1 is SEHNR and CDR2 is FQNEAQ (reference sequence). The CDR3 sequence is 15 residues long. V lost 4 bases and J lost 3; bases outside the gene matches: 6. CDR3 residues: CASSSGTGDLYEQYF. In DNA form, the CDR3 reads TGTGCCAGCAGCTCAGGGACAGGGGACCTCTACGAGCAGTACTTC.

This sequence joins TRBV4-1 and TRBJ2-4, with TRBD2 as a possible D gene (6 bases). This CDR3 is built from 20 residues. Per the germline V gene, CDR1 is MGHRA and CDR2 is YSYEKL. V lost 4 bases and J 0 bases, leaving 25 bases between the germline ends. CDR3 protein: CASSLDGGLPGTLAKNIQYF. DNA for the CDR3: TGCGCCAGCAGCCTAGACGGGGGTTTACCCGGCACACTAGCCAAAAACATTCAGTACTTC.

This chain joins TRBV11-2 and TRBJ2-1; the D gene is possibly TRBD2 (5 bases). Germline V gene lookup returns CDR1 SGHAT and CDR2 FQNNGV. Trimming cost V 4 bases and J 6 bases, with 10 bases left between them. CDR3 length: 13 residues. CDR3 loop: CASSSSPANEQFF. The CDR3 DNA sequence: TGTGCCAGCAGCTCTAGCCCAGCCAATGAGCAGTTCTTC.

The V and J genes are TRBV6-1 and TRBJ2-7, with 7 bases that match TRBD2. The CDR3 extends over 15 amino acids. Germline V gives CDR1 MNHNS, CDR2 SASEGT. The junction had 13 bases not matched to a gene; V was cut back by 7 bases and J by 4 bases. As DNA, the CDR3 is TGTGCCAGCAACCCCCCCGGGGGACTAAAATACGAGCAGTACTTC. Protein: CASNPPGGLKYEQYF.